The 20 T cell receptor beta chains below all came from one sample that was sequenced in a study of shared clonotypes between healthy human individuals. The repertoire was sequenced with immunoSEQ multiplex PCR; TCRdb's copy has only in-frame clones and lacks some. The table has 2 million to 3 million clones, 93% seen once. The sample was naive CD4+ T cells from PBMCs. Subset denoted: CD45RA+ positively selected. These receptors originate from a man younger than 30 in good health. Some clones in this sample may be carry-over from other donors' samples.

The gene calls are TRBV7-9 and TRBJ2-1; 9 bases are shared with TRBD2. Germline trimming cut 3 bases from V and 8 bases from J; bases unmatched to any gene: 8. The V gene's germline CDR1 is SEHNR and CDR2 FQNEAQ (reference sequence). CDR3 length equals 15 residues. The CDR3 DNA follows: TGTGCCAGCAGCTTCGAAGCGGGAGGAATATATGAGCAGTTCTTC. Amino acids: CASSFEAGGIYEQFF.

This chain's CDR3 is CASSQLAVSSYEQYF. CDR3 nucleotide sequence: TGTGCCAGCAGCCAACTAGCGGTGAGCTCCTACGAGCAGTACTTC. The genes are TRBV7-6 and TRBJ2-7, with 8 bases fitting TRBD2. The CDR3 is 15 amino acids. Germline lookup yields CDR1 SGHVS and CDR2 FNYEAQ. V lost 5 bases, J lost 0 bases, and 6 bases stayed unmatched.

The chain is built from TRBV5-6 and TRBJ1-2; 8 nucleotides align to TRBD1. V was pared by 4 bases and J by 2 bases, with 4 bases of the junction left unmatched. Germline values: CDR1 SGHDT, CDR2 YYEEEE. This CDR3 region has 14 residues. CDR3 residues: CASSLRDRNYGYTF. CDR3 DNA sequence: TGTGCCAGCAGCCTCCGGGACAGGAACTATGGCTACACCTTC.

The V and J genes are TRBV19 and TRBJ1-1, with D hard to call. Germline CDR1 and CDR2: LNHDA and SQIVND (reference sequence). Trimming stripped 6 bases from V and 9 bases from J, with 26 bases between. This CDR3 comprises 16 residues. For the CDR3, the DNA is TGTGCCAGTAGGTTTGTCACGTCGGAGGCGGACGAACAAGCTTTCTTT. Translated, it gives CASRFVTSEADEQAFF.

The rearrangement links TRBV21-1 to TRBJ2-7; the table's D call of TRBD1 was not tested on the DNA. TRBV21-1 is given as a pseudogene. The length of the CDR3 is 14 residues. The CDR3: CASSPGTFPYEQYF. The DNA for the CDR3 is TGTGCCAGCAGCCCCGGGACATTCCCCTACGAGCAGTACTTC.

The chain carries TRBV4-3 and TRBJ2-5; 10 nucleotides match TRBD1. TRBJ2-7 matches the DNA end more closely, so the J call is doubtful. CDR3 length: 18 amino acids. CDR1 and CDR2 from the germline V gene are LGHNA and YSLEER. The CDR3 bases are TGCGCCAGCAGCCAAGCCGGGACAGGGGCCTCTAGGGCCTACGAGCAGTACTTC. Encoded protein: CASSQAGTGASRAYEQYF.

The V call is TRBV9, the J call TRBJ2-1; D is perhaps TRBD2 (6 bases). The ends were cut back, 0 bases at V and 7 bases at J, with 20 bases in the middle. The CDR3 covers 17 residues. Germline-derived CDR1 and CDR2 are SGDLS and YYNGEE. The CDR3 loop is CASSVGARRAGRNEQFF. CDR3 in DNA: TGTGCCAGCAGCGTAGGGGCCCGGAGGGCCGGTAGGAATGAGCAGTTCTTC. Variable domain in full (rest from reference TRBV9 and TRBJ2-1): DSGVTQTPKHLITATGQRVTLRCSPRSGDLSVYWYQQSLDQGLQFLIQYYNGEERAKGNILERFSAQQFPDLHSELNLSSLELGDSALYFCASSVGARRAGRNEQFFGPGTRLTVL.

The chain has TRBV20-1 and TRBJ2-1; D remains ambiguous. Germline CDR1 DFQATT, CDR2 SNEGSKA (reference sequence). This CDR3 region has 9 residues. Between the trimmed V and J ends, which lost 8 bases and 9 bases, there was a span of 8 bases. CDR3 residues: CSPRTEQFF. CDR3 nucleotides: TGCAGTCCTCGGACTGAGCAGTTCTTC.

The chain is built from TRBV5-1 and TRBJ2-7; TRBD1 matches at 8 bases. Losses at the gene ends were 1 base for V and 0 bases for J; bases not matched to a gene: 6. Looked up from germline, CDR1 is SGHRS and CDR2 is YFSETQ. The CDR3 loop spans 16 amino acids. The CDR3 sequence is CASSLPRQGSSYEQYF. The DNA of the CDR3 is TGCGCCAGCAGCTTGCCCAGACAGGGGAGCTCCTACGAGCAGTACTTC.

The chain has TRBV2 and TRBJ2-2, with 7 bases matching TRBD1. Per germline, CDR1 SNHLY and CDR2 FYNNEI. This CDR3 is 16 amino acids long. V lost 5 bases and J lost 0; bases outside the gene matches: 6. Written as DNA, the CDR3 is TGTGCCAGCAGTCGACCCGGGACAGCGAACACCGGGGAGCTGTTTTTT. Translated: CASSRPGTANTGELFF. The full variable domain, its missing parts supplied by reference TRBV2 and TRBJ2-2, is EPEVTQTPSHQVTQMGQEVILRCVPISNHLYFYWYRQILGQKVEFLVSFYNNEISEKSEIFDDQFSVERPDGSNFTLKIRSTKLEDSAMYFCASSRPGTANTGELFFGEGSRLTVL.

The genes are TRBV6-1 and TRBJ2-5; D ambiguous. CDR3 size: 14 residues. The germline CDR1 and CDR2 sequences are MNHNS and SASEGT. Trimming shortened V by 3 bases and J by 0 bases, and 8 bases separated the two germline ends. The CDR3 sequence: CASSESRYQETQYF. In DNA form, the CDR3 reads TGTGCCAGCAGTGAGTCGCGGTACCAAGAGACCCAGTACTTC.

The chain links TRBV4-3 to TRBJ2-1, with TRBD2 matching 7 bases. Germline lookup yields CDR1 LGHNA and CDR2 YSLEER. V was pared by 0 bases and J by 3 bases, with 5 bases of the junction left unmatched. This CDR3 region has 16 residues. This chain's CDR3 is CASSQEAGDLYNEQFF. The DNA for the CDR3 is TGCGCCAGCAGCCAAGAGGCGGGAGACCTCTACAATGAGCAGTTCTTC.

The CDR3: CATSRPPAYEQYF. The CDR3 region has the DNA TGTGCCACCAGCAGACCACCTGCCTACGAGCAGTACTTC. This chain uses TRBV15 with TRBJ2-7; no reliable D call. The V end lost 2 bases, the J end lost 2 bases, and 7 bases lay between the germline ends. The CDR3 contains 13 residues. Germline V gives CDR1 LNHNV, CDR2 YYDKDF (reference sequence).

Turning to this clone: The same CDR3 can be traced to other DNA sequences in this sample. V and J are TRBV6-5 and TRBJ1-1; tentative D call: TRBD1 (5 bases). Trimming removed 8 bases at V and 5 bases at J, with 15 bases between. The CDR3 sequence is 13 residues long. CDR1 and CDR2 from the germline V gene are MNHEY and SVGAGI. The DNA for the CDR3 is TGTGCCAGCGGGGGGGGAGGAAGAACTGAAGCTTTCTTT. Its protein is CASGGGGRTEAFF.

The rearrangement links TRBV28 to TRBJ2-5; 10 bases map to TRBD2. V was pared by 6 bases and J by 4 bases, with 5 bases of the junction left unmatched. Germline loops: CDR1 MDHEN, CDR2 SYDVKM. This CDR3 has 14 residues. The CDR3 coding sequence is TGTGCCAGCAGAATCCTAGCGGGAGTAGAGACCCAGTACTTC. The encoded protein is CASRILAGVETQYF.

A remark on this clone: At one end the junction does not follow the germline gene, possibly because of a read error. This rearrangement joins TRBV6-6 to TRBJ2-7, with D perhaps given as TRBD1 or TRBD2 (5 bases each). The germline CDR1 and CDR2 sequences are MNHNY and SVGAGI (reference sequence). The CDR3 is 14 amino acids. DNA for the CDR3: TGTGCCGGCAGTGCCGGGACGAGTTCCTACGAGCAGTACTTC. Its translation: CAGSAGTSSYEQYF.

Of note for this clone: The sample has other DNA sequences that encode this CDR3 too. The chain recombines TRBV19 with TRBJ1-1, with D possibly TRBD1 on 5 matching bases. V was clipped by 6 bases and J by 5 bases, with 16 bases between them. The germline V gene encodes CDR1 LNHDA and CDR2 SQIVND (reference sequence). This CDR3 has 14 amino acids. CDR3 in amino acids: CASSLRQGGTEAFF. CDR3 in DNA: TGTGCCAGTAGCCTCCGGCAGGGTGGGACTGAAGCTTTCTTT.

This clone has more than one count but fewer than ten. This rearrangement joins TRBV6-4 to TRBJ1-2, with 7 bases that match TRBD1. This CDR3 region has 18 residues. Losses at the gene ends were 5 bases for V and 5 bases for J; bases not matched to a gene: 20. The germline CDR1 and CDR2 sequences are MRHNA and SNTAGT. The CDR3 here is CASSPQGGTAPGTYGYTF. Written as DNA, the CDR3 is TGTGCCAGCAGTCCCCAAGGGGGGACAGCGCCCGGAACGTATGGCTACACCTTC.

This chain joins TRBV27 and TRBJ1-4; no firm D call. V lost 3 bases to trimming and J lost 8 bases, with 10 bases between them. This CDR3 is 13 amino acids long. The germline gives CDR1 MNHEY, CDR2 SMNVEV (reference sequence). The DNA of the CDR3 is TGTGCCAGCAGTTTCCGGACGGTAGAAAAACTGTTTTTT. Its protein is CASSFRTVEKLFF.

As to this clone: Additional DNA sequences in this sample encode the identical CDR3. The chain is built from TRBV9 and TRBJ1-5; D may be TRBD1 (5 bases). The CDR3 length is 13 residues. CDR1 is SGDLS and CDR2 is YYNGEE in the germline V gene. Trimming removed 0 bases from V and 7 bases from J, with 8 bases in between. CDR3: CASSVVGDQPQHF. CDR3 sequence (DNA): TGTGCCAGCAGCGTAGTGGGGGACCAGCCCCAGCATTTT.